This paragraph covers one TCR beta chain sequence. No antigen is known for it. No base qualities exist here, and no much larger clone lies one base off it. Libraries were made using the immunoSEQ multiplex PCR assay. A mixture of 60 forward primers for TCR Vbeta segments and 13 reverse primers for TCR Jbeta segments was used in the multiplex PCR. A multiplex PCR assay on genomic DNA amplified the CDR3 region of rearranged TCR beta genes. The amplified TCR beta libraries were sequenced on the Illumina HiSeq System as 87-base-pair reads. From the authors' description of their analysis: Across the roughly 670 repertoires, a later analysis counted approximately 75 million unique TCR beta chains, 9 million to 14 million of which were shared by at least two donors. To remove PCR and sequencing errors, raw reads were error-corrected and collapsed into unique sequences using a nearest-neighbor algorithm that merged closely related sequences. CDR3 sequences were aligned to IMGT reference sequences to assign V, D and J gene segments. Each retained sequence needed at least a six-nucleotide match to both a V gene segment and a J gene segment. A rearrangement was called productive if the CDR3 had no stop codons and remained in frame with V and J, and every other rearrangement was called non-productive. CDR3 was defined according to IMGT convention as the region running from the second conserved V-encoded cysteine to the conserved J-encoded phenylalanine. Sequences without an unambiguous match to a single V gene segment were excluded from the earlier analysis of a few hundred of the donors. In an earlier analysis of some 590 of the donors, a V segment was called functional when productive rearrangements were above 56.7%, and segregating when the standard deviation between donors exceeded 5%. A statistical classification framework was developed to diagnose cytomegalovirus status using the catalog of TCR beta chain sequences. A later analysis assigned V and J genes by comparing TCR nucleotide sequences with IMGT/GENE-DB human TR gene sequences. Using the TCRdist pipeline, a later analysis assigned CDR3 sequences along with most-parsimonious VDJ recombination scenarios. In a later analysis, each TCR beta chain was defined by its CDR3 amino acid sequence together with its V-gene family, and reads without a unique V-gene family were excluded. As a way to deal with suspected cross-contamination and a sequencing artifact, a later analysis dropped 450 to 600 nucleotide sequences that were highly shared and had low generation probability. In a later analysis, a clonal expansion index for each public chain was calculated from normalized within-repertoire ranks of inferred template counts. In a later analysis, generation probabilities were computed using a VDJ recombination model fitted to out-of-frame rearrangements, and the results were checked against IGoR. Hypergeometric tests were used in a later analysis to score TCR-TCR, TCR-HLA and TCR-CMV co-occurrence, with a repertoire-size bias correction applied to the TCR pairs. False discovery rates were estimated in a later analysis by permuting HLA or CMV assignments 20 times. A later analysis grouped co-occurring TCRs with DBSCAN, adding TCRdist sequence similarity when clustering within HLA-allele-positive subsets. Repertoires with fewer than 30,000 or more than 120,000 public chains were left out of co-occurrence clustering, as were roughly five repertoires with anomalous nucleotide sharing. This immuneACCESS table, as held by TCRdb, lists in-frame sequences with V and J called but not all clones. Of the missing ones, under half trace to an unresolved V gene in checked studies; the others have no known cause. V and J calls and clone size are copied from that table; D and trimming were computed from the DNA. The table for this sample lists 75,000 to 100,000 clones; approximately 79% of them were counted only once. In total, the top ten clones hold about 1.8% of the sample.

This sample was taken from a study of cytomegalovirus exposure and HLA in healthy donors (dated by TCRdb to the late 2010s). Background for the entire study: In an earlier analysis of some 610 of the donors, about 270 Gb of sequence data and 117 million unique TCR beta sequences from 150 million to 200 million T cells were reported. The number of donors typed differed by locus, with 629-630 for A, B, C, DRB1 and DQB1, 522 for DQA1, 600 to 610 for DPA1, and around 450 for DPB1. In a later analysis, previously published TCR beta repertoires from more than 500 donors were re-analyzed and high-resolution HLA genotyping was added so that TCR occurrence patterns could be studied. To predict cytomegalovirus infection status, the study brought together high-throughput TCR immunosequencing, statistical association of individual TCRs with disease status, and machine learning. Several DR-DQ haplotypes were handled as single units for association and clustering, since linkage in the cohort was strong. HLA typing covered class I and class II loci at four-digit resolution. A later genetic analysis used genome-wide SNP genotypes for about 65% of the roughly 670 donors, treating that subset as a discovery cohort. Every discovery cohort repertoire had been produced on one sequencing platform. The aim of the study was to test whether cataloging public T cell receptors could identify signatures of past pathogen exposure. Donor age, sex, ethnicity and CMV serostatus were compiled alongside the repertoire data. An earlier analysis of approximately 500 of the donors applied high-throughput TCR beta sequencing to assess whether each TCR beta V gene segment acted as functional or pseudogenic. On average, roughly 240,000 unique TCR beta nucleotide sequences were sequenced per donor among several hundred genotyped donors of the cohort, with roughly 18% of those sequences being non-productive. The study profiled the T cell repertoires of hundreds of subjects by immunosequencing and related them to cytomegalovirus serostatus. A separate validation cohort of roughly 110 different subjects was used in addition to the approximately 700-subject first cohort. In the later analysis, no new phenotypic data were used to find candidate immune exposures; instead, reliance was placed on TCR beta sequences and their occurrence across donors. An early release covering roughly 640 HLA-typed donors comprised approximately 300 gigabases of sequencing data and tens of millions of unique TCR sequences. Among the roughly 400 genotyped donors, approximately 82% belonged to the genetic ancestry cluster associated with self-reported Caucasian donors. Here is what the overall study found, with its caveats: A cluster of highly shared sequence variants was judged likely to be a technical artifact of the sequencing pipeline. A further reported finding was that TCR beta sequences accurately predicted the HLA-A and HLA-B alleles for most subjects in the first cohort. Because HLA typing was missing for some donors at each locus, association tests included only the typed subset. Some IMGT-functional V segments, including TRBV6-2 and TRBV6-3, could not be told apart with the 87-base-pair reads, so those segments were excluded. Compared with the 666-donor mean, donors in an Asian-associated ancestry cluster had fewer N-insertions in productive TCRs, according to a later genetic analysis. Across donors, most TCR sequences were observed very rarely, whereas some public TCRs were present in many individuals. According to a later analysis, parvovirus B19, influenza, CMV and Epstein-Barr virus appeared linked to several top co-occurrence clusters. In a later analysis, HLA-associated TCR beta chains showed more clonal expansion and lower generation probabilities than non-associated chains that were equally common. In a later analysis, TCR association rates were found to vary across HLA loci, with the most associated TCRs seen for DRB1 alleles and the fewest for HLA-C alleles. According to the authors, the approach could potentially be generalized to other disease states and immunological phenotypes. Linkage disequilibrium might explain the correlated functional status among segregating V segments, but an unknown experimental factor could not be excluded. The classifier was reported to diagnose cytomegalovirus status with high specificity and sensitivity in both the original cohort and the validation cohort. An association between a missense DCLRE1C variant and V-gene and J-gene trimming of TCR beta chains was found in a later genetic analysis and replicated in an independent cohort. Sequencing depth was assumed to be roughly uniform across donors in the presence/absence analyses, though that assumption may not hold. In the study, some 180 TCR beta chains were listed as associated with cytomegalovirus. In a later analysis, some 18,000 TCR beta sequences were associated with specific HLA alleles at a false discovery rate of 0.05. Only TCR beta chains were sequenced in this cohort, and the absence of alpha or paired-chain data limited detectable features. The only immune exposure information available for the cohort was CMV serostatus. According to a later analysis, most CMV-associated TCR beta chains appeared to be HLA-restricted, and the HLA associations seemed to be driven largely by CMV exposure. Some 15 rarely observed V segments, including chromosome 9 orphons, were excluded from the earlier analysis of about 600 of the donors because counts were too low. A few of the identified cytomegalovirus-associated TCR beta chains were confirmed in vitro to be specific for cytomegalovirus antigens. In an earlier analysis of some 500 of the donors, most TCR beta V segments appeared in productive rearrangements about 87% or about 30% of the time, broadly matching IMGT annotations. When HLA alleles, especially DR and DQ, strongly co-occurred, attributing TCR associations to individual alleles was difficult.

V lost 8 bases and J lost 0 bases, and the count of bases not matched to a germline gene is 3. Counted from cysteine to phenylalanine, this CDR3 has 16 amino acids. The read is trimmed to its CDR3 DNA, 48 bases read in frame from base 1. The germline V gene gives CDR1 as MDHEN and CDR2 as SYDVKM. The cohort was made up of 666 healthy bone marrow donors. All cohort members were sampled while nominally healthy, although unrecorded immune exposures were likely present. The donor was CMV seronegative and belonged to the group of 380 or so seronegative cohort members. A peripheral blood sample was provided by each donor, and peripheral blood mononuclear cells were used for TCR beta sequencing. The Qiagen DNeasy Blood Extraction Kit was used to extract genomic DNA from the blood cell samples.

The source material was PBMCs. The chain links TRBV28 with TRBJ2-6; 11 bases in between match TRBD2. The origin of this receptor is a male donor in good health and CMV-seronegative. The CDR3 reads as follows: CASLTSGASGANVLTF. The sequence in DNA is TGTGCCAGCTTGACTAGCGGGGCCTCTGGGGCCAACGTCCTGACTTTC.